This TCR beta chain was identified in a study of blood T cell repertoires in COVID-19. Overall study context: Acute and convalescent COVID-19 samples came from the United States, Italy and Spain. T cells, B-cell-depleted T cells, or PBMCs supplied cDNA or gDNA.

CDR3 length: 14 amino acids. CDR1 and CDR2 from the germline V gene are SEHNR and FQNEAQ (reference sequence). The germline V and J ends were trimmed by 5 bases and 1 base, with 11 bases remaining between them. As processed by the authors: From reference gene primer amplification, estimates of nucleated cell counts were derived. Using immunoSEQ multiplex PCR, the repertoire was profiled, and TCRdb retains in-frame clones only, with some absent. The V and J calls and clone size come from that table; D and trimming were worked out from the DNA. The sample carries 75,000 to 100,000 clones, more than 75% recorded once.

The chain couples TRBV7-9 to TRBJ1-1; unclear D gene. The receptor was isolated from a human donor in a cohort sampled during active COVID-19. The specimen sequenced was peripheral blood. The CDR3 reads CASSRVAANTEAFF. Here the CDR3 DNA reads TGTGCCAGCAGCCGAGTGGCGGCGAACACTGAAGCTTTCTTT.